The source of this T cell receptor (beta chain) is a study of T cell repertoires in cytomegalovirus infection. Overall study context: CMV infection together with matching HLA type was indicated by public TCR beta signatures. Study results and caveats: Accumulated public TCR beta family frequency recognized individuals carrying CMV together with the relevant HLA.

The CDR3 consists of 15 residues. V was shortened by 4 bases and J by 8 bases, with 18 bases between the two germline ends. The germline gives CDR1 MNHNS, CDR2 SASEGT. With respect to this clonotype: The antigen remains undetermined.

A single record per CDR3 protein comes from TCRdb applying MiXCR to the reads. Found here are around 58,000 distinct CDR3 sequences, 20% of them singletons; the top ten hold 65% to 85%. The rearrangement uses TRBV6-1 and TRBJ2-1; weak D call: TRBD1 (5 bases). This clonotype originated in a human donor in good health (CMV status not recorded). Some clones in this sample may be carry-over from other donors' samples. The material was CD8+ T cells from cultured PBMCs, obtained from culture after CMV antigen stimulation. This CDR3 reads CASSGTTVLGHEQFF. For the CDR3, the DNA is TGTGCCAGCAGTGGAACGACAGTACTCGGGCATGAGCAGTTCTTC.